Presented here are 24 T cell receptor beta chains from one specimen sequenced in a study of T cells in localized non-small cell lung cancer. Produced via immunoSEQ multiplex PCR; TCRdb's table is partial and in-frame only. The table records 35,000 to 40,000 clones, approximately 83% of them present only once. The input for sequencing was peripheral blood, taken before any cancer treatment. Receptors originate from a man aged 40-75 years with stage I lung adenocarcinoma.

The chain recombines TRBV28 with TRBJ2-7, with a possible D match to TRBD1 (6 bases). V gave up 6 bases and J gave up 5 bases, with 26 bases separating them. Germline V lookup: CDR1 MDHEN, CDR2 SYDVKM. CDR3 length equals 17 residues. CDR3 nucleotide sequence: TGTGCCAGCAGGATTTCCCGTACAGGGAGCGTAGAGCACGAGCAGTACTTC. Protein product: CASRISRTGSVEHEQYF.

This chain's CDR3 is CASSVASRGLEQFF. The DNA for the CDR3 is TGTGCCAGCAGCGTAGCTAGCAGGGGCCTTGAGCAGTTCTTC. J is TRBJ2-1 and V is TRBV9; TRBD1 might be the D (6 bases). CDR3 size: 14 residues. CDR1 is SGDLS, CDR2 YYNGEE, per germline. V gave up 0 bases and J gave up 9 bases, with 13 bases separating them.

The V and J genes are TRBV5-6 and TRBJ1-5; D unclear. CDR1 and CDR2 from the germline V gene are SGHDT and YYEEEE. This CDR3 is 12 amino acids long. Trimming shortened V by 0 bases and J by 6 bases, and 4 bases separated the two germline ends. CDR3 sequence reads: CASSLAGQPQHF. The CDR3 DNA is TGTGCCAGCAGCTTGGCCGGTCAGCCCCAGCATTTT.

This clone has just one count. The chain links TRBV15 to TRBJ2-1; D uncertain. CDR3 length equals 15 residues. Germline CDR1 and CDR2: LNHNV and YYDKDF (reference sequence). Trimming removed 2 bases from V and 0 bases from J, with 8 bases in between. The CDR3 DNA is TGTGCCACCAGCAGACAGGCCAGCTCCTACAATGAGCAGTTCTTC. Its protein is CATSRQASSYNEQFF.

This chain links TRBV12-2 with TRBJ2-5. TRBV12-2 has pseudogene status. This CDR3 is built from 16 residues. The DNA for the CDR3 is TGTGCAAGTCGTACCCCCTTGCAGGGACCCCAAGAGACCCAGTACTTC. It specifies CASRTPLQGPQETQYF.

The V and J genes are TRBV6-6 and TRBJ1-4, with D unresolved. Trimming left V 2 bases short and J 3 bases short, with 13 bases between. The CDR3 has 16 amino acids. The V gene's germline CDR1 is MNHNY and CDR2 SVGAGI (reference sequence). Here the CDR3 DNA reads TGTGCCAGCAGTTACGTGTACAGAACCTCTAATGAAAAACTGTTTTTT. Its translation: CASSYVYRTSNEKLFF.

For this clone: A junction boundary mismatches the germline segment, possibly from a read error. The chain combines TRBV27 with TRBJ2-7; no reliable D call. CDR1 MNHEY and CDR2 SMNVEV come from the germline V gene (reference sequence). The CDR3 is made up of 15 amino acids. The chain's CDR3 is CASSPRKGISHEQYF. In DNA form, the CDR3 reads TGTGCCAGCAGTCCCAGGAAAGGGATCTCCCACGAGCAGTACTTC.

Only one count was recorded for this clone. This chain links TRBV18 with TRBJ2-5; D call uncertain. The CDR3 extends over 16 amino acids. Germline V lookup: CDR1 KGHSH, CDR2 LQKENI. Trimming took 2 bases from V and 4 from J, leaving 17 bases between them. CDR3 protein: CASSPVTAIWGETQYF. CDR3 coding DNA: TGTGCCAGCTCACCAGTCACAGCAATTTGGGGAGAGACCCAGTACTTC.

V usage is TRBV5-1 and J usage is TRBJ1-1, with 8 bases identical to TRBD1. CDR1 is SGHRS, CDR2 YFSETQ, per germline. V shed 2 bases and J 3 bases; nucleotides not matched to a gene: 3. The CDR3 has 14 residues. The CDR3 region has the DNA TGCGCCAGCAGCTTCGGACAGGGCTACACTGAAGCTTTCTTT. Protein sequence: CASSFGQGYTEAFF.

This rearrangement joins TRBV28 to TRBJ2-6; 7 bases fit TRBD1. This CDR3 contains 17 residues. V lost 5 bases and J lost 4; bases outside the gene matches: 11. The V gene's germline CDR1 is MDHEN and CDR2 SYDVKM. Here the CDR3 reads CASSPRQGRVGANVLTF. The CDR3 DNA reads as TGTGCCAGCAGTCCAAGACAGGGCAGGGTCGGGGCCAACGTCCTGACTTTC.

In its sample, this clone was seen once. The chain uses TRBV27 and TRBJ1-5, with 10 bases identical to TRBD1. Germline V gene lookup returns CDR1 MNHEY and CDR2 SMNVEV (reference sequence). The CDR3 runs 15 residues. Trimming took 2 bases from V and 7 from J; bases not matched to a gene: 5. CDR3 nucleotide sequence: TGTGCCAGCAGTTTAGGGACAGGGGCGGGACAGCCCCAGCATTTT. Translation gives CASSLGTGAGQPQHF.

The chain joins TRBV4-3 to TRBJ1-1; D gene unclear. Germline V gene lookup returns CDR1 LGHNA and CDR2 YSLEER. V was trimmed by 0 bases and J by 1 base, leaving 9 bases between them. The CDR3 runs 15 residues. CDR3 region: CASSQDHGANTEAFF. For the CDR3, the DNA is TGCGCCAGCAGCCAAGATCATGGAGCGAACACTGAAGCTTTCTTT.

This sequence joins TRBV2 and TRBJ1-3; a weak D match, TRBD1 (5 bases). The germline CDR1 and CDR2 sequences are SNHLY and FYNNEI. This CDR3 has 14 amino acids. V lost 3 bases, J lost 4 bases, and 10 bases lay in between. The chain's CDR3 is CASSDGRAGNTIYF. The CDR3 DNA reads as TGTGCCAGCAGTGACGGCAGGGCAGGAAACACCATATATTTT.

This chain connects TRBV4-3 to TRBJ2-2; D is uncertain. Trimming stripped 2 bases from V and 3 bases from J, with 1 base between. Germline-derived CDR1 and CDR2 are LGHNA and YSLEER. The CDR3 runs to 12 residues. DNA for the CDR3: TGCGCCAGCAGCCAATACACCGGGGAGCTGTTTTTT. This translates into CASSQYTGELFF.

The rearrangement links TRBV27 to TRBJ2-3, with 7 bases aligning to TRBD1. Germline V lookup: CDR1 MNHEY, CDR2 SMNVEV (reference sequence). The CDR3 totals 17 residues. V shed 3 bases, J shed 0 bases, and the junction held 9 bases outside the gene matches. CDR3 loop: CASSFLGQTTSTDTQYF. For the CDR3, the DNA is TGTGCCAGCAGTTTCCTGGGACAGACTACTAGCACAGATACGCAGTATTTT.

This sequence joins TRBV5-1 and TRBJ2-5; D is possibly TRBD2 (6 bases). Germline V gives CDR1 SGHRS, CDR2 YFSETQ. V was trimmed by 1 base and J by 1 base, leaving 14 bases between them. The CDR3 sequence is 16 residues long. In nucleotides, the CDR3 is TGCGCCAGCAGCTTGTCCCGGGCCGGGGGCCAAGAGACCCAGTACTTC. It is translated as CASSLSRAGGQETQYF.

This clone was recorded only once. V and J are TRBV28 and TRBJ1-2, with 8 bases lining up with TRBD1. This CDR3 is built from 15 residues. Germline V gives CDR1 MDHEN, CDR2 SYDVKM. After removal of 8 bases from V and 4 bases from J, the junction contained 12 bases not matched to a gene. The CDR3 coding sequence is TGTGCCAGCGGTAGGGGGCAGGGGGCTGGCTATGGCTACACCTTC. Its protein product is CASGRGQGAGYGYTF.

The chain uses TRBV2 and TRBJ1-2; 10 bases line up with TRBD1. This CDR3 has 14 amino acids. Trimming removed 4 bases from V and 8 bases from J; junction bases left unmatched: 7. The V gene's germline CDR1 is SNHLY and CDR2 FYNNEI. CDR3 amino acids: CASSVTGQGNGYTF. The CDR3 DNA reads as TGTGCCAGCAGTGTGACGGGACAGGGGAACGGCTACACCTTC.

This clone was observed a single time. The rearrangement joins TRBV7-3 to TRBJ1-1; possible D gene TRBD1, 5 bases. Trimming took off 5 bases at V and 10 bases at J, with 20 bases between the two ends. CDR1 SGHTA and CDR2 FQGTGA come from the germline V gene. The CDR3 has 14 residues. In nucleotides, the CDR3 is TGTGCCAGCAGCCCCTCGGGACTTAACCAAGGAGCTTTCTTT. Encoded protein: CASSPSGLNQGAFF.

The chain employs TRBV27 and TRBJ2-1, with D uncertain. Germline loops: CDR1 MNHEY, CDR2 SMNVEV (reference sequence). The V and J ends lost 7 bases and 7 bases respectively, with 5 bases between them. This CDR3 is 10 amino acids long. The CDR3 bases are TGTGCCAGCATAAAAAATGAGCAGTTCTTC. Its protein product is CASIKNEQFF.

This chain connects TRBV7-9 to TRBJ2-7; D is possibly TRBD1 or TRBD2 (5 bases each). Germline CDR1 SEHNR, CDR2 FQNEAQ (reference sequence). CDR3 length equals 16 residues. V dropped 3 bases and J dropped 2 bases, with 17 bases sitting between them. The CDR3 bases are TGTGCCAGCAGCTTTTCCCCTTCGGGACCCCCCTACGAGCAGTACTTC. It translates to CASSFSPSGPPYEQYF.

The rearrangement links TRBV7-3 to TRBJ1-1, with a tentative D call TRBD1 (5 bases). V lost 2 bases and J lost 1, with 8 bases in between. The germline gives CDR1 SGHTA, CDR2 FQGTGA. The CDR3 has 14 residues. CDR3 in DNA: TGTGCCAGCAGCTTAGGGGGTCGGAACACTGAAGCTTTCTTT. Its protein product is CASSLGGRNTEAFF.

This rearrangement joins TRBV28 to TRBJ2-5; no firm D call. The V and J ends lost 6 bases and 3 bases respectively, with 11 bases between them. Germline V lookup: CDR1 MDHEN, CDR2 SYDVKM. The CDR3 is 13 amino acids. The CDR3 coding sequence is TGTGCCAGCAGCCGAATCGACAAAGAGACCCAGTACTTC. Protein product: CASSRIDKETQYF.

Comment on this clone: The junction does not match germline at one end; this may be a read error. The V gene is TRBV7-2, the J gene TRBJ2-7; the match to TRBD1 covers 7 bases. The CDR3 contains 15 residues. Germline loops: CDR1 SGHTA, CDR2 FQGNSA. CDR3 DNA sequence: TGTGCCAGCAGCTTCCGGGACAGCCGATCCTGCGAGCAGTACTTC. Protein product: CASSFRDSRSCEQYF.